The entry that follows covers one T cell receptor (beta chain) sequence. The data stem from a study of blood T cell repertoires in COVID-19. Looking at the study overall: T cells, B-cell-depleted T cells, or PBMCs supplied cDNA or gDNA.

Per the germline V gene, CDR1 is LGHNA and CDR2 is YNFKEQ. V was cut by 0 bases and J by 5 bases, with 11 bases left in between. The CDR3 runs 15 residues. Only in-frame clones appear in the TCRdb table, and some are missing; sequencing was by immunoSEQ multiplex PCR. Here the sample spans 230,000 or so clones, less than 90% being singletons. The TCR sequence derives from a woman aged 25 to 39 who had recovered from COVID-19. The rearrangement uses TRBV4-2 and TRBJ1-5, with a tentative D call TRBD1 (6 bases). Sequencing input: PBMCs or T cells enriched from blood (not recorded which). The CDR3 sequence: CASSQDGQTDQPQHF. The CDR3 bases are TGTGCCAGCAGCCAAGATGGACAGACCGATCAGCCCCAGCATTTT.